This TCR beta chain was identified during a study of shared clonotypes between healthy human individuals. Data came from immunoSEQ multiplex PCR; TCRdb stores just in-frame clones and leaves some out. The profile shows over 1.4 million clones, roughly 95% of them singletons. The CDR3 has 12 amino acids. Germline CDR1 and CDR2: SGHAT and FQNNGV. V lost 1 base, J lost 4 bases, and 5 bases lay in between. This rearrangement joins TRBV11-2 to TRBJ2-7; no clear D. The sequenced material came from naive CD4+ T cells sorted from blood. The subset is: CD45RA+ positively selected. This clonotype was obtained from a man aged 25-45 years in good health. CDR3 DNA: TGTGCCAGCAGCTTAGGTTGGTACGAGCAGTACTTC. Its translation: CASSLGWYEQYF.